The entry below describes one TCR beta chain. Its antigen is not yet known. No qualities accompany the bases; no much larger clone lies one base away. This specimen belongs to a study of T cell changes during pregnancy in multiple sclerosis (dated by TCRdb to about 2019). Notes on the research overall: The study examined how the T cell repertoire changed over the course of pregnancy in women with multiple sclerosis.

Sequences SGHRS (CDR1) and YFSETQ (CDR2) are obtained from the germline V gene. The CDR3 covers 13 residues, taking in both the cysteine and the phenylalanine. The sequence is cut down to CDR3 DNA, 39 bases in frame from base 1. Relative to germline, V is 4 bases shorter and J is 4 bases shorter, with 9 bases between their ends. The library was produced with the immunoSEQ multiplex PCR assay. Held by TCRdb, this immuneACCESS table contains in-frame sequences only and omits some clones. Under half of the omission traces to an unresolved V gene where checked; the cause of the rest is unknown. This sample lists 30,000 to 40,000 clones; approximately 90% were detected once. Clones ranked in the top ten supply approximately 0.46% of the sample.

The source is a female donor in good health, enrolled as a control in a pregnancy study. This specimen consisted of CD4+ T cells from peripheral blood mononuclear cells, obtained in the third trimester of pregnancy. This receptor chain uses TRBV5-1 and TRBJ1-5; the D gene is perhaps TRBD1, from 5 matching bases. The CDR3 region has the sequence CASSPGLNQPQHF. The nucleotides read TGCGCCAGCAGCCCAGGGCTTAATCAGCCCCAGCATTTT.